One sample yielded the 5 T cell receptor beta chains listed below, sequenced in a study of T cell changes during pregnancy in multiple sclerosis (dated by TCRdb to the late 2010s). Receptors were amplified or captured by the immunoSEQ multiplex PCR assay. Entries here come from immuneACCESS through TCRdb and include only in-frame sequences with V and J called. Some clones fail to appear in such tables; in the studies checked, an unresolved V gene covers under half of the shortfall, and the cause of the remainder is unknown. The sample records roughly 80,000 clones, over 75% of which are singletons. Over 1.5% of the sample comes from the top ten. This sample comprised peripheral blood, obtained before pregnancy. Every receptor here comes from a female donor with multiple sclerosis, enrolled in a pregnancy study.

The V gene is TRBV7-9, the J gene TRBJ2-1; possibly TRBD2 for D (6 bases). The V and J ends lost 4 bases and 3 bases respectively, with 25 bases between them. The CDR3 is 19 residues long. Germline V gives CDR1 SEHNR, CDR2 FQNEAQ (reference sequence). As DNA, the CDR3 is TGTGCCAGCAGCTCAACTAAGTGGTGGGGGGAAATGGGCTACAATGAGCAGTTCTTC. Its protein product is CASSSTKWWGEMGYNEQFF.

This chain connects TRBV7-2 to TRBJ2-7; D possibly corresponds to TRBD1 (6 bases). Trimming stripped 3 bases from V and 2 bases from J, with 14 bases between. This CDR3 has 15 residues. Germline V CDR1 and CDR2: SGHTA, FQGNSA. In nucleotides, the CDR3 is TGTGCCAGCAGCTTTGGGGGACACATGACCTACGAGCAGTACTTC. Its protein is CASSFGGHMTYEQYF. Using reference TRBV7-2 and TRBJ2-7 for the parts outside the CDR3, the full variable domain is GAGVSQSPSNKVTEKGKDVELRCDPISGHTALYWYRQSLGQGLEFLIYFQGNSAPDKSGLPSDRFSAERTGGSVSTLTIQRTQQEDSAVYLCASSFGGHMTYEQYFGPGTRLTVT.

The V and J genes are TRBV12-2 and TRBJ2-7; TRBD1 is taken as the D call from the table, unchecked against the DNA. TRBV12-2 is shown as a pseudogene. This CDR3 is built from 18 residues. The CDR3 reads CASRLGQWGNRGPYEQYF. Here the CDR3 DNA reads TGTGCAAGTCGCTTAGGTCAGTGGGGCAACAGGGGACCCTACGAGCAGTACTTC.

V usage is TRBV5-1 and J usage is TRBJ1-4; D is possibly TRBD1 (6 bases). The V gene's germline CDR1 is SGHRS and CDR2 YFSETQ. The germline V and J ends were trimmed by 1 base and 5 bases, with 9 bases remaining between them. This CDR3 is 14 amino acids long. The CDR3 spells CASSLRGGNEKLFF. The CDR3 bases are TGCGCCAGCAGCTTGCGAGGGGGAAATGAAAAACTGTTTTTT.

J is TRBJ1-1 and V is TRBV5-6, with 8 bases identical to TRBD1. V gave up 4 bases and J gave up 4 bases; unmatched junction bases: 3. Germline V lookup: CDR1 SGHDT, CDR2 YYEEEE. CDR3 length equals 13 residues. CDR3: CASSEDRATEAFF. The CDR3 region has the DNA TGTGCCAGCAGCGAGGACAGGGCCACTGAAGCTTTCTTT.